This is a list of T cell receptor beta chains from one sample in a study of blood T cell repertoires in COVID-19. TCRdb's table, derived via immunoSEQ multiplex PCR, lists solely in-frame clones and lacks some. The repertoire holds about 170,000 clones, with about 86% as singletons. The sample taken for sequencing was peripheral blood. All receptors come from a human donor with acute or convalescent COVID-19. The donor label of this sample is uncertain. Each CDR3 is given with its conserved first and last residue. D genes are given only for firm matches. Rows may omit the clone size; those that give it use once, few, many or a size class.

J,V,size,D,CDR3,DNA
TRBJ1-5,TRBV30,.,TRBD1,CAWSPHPQGARNQPQHF,TGTGCCTGGAGTCCCCACCCGCAGGGGGCCCGAAATCAGCCCCAGCATTTT
TRBJ2-5,TRBV7-3,once,TRBD2,CASSLGTSGEETQYF,TGTGCCAGCAGCTTAGGGACTAGCGGAGAAGAGACCCAGTACTTC
TRBJ2-5,TRBV3-1/TRBV3-2,.,.,CASSLSGTGGEWETQYF,TGTGCCAGCAGCCTTTCTGGTACAGGGGGGGAATGGGAGACCCAGTACTTC
TRBJ2-1,TRBV28,few,TRBD2,CASGGGSAHNEQFF,TGTGCCAGCGGGGGGGGTAGCGCGCACAATGAGCAGTTCTTC
TRBJ1-6,TRBV30,.,.,CACPDKNNSPLHF,TGTGCCTGCCCCGACAAGAATAATTCACCCCTCCACTTT
TRBJ1-2,TRBV15,.,TRBD1,CATSRAGLKTGYYGYTF,TGTGCCACCAGCAGAGCGGGACTTAAGACAGGGTACTATGGCTACACCTTC
TRBJ1-6,TRBV19,.,TRBD1,CASSIDRESYNSPLHF,TGTGCCAGTAGTATCGACAGGGAATCCTATAATTCACCCCTCCACTTT
TRBJ2-5,TRBV27,.,.,CASSLRTRGETQYF,TGTGCCAGCAGTCTCCGGACTAGGGGGGAGACCCAGTACTTC
TRBJ1-4,TRBV7-9,.,.,CASSLAGGEKLFF,TGTGCCAGCAGCTTAGCGGGGGGTGAAAAACTGTTTTTT
TRBJ2-3,TRBV4-1,.,TRBD2,CASSQEYSGGAYTQYF,TGCGCCAGCAGCCAAGAATATAGCGGGGGGGCCTATACGCAGTATTTT
TRBJ2-7,TRBV2,.,TRBD2,CASSKLAGAAYEQYF,TGTGCCAGCAGTAAACTAGCGGGGGCCGCCTACGAGCAGTACTTC
TRBJ2-7,TRBV28,.,.,CASIGGEGAYEQYF,TGTGCCAGCATCGGAGGGGAAGGGGCTTACGAGCAGTACTTC
TRBJ2-7,TRBV6-6,.,TRBD2,CASSLAGGVYEQYF,TGTGCCAGCAGTTTAGCGGGGGGGGTCTACGAGCAGTACTTC
TRBJ1-1,TRBV18,.,TRBD1,CASSLQRQGADEAFF,TGTGCCAGCTCGCTACAAAGACAGGGGGCAGATGAAGCTTTCTTT
TRBJ1-1,TRBV18,once,.,CASSPLKPLNTEAFF,TGTGCCAGCTCACCACTAAAGCCTCTGAACACTGAAGCTTTCTTT
TRBJ1-5,TRBV24-1,.,.,CATSDPAGGLQPQHF,TGTGCCACCAGTGATCCCGCCGGGGGACTACAGCCCCAGCATTTT